This section outlines one T cell receptor beta chain sequence together with its context. This receptor's antigen is unknown. The junction does not match germline at one end; this may be a read error. The CDR3 regions of human TCRbeta chains were analyzed by immunosequencing. The paper's data handling went like this. TCRs in the repertoires were matched against a reference library of SARS-CoV-2-specific TCRs that had been generated with the MIRA antigen-specificity platform. Breadth meant the fraction of unique TCRs that were SARS-CoV-2-associated, whereas depth meant the fraction of total T cells that were SARS-CoV-2-associated. Using the MIRA data, every spike-specific TCR was mapped to the spike region that the TCR reacted to and assigned to either a CD4 or a CD8 class. Log10-transformed breadth and depth values were compared by one-way ANOVA with Sidak's multiple comparisons tests. TCRdb re-hosts the immuneACCESS table, in-frame sequences only. Its copies lack some clones; in the studies checked, an unresolved V gene accounts for under half of them, and the cause for the rest is not known. From that table come the V and J calls and clone size; the DNA was used to work out D and trimming. This sample lists 75,000 to 100,000 clones; roughly nine tenths were detected once. In total, the top ten clones hold 1.5% to 2% of the sample.

The data stem from a study of T cell responses to AZD1222 COVID-19 vaccine listed by TCRdb under 2021. With regard to the full study: AZD1222 recipients whose second dose came at about 4 weeks and those whose second dose came at about 12 weeks were combined into one group, since spike-specific TCR depth and breadth did not differ between the two schedules. TCR sequencing was performed for more than 230 trial participants, of whom some 200 were given two doses of AZD1222 and some 26 were given two doses of MenACWY control vaccine. Trial participants were enrolled by age into subgroups of 18-55, 56-69 and 70-plus years, and 148, 28 and 57 TCR-sequenced participants, respectively, were included in these subgroups.

From a lookup of the germline V gene (reference sequence), CDR1 and CDR2 are SSHAT and FNYEAQ. The CDR3 starts with the cysteine, ends with the phenylalanine, and has 15 residues. The CDR3 DNA has 45 bases and is translated from base 1. The sample's time point label, decoded: baseline before first vaccination. Vaccinee samples came from UK trials COV001 and COV002, including a single-blind randomized controlled phase 2/3 trial of AZD1222 (ChAdOx1 nCoV-19) in healthy adults. For TCRbeta chain sequencing, PBMC samples were collected from trial participants at day 0 and at day 28 after the second dose. The full study reports these points: Spike-specific TCR breadth and depth rose significantly after two AZD1222 doses compared with day 0 and with MenACWY recipients. Because no samples from the day 14 peak response were available, repertoires could be characterized only after the peak T cell response. The 56-69-year group was small, and its depth increase did not reach significance, likely because of low power. The vaccine-associated CD4 TCRs covered the entire spike protein, and the dominant responses fell in regions 160-218 and 743-854. Conclusions about previously exposed vaccinees are limited, since just six or seven AZD1222 recipients were seropositive for SARS-CoV-2 at baseline. Participants were mostly white British, with more females than males. The authors suggested clonal diversity may have been underestimated. Epitopes outside the regions mutated in the B.1.351 and B.1.1.7 variants were reportedly recognized by nearly half of the unique spike-specific TCRs.

The clonotype was recovered from an adult in good health. The chain is encoded by TRBV7-7 joined to TRBJ2-3, with TRBD1 perhaps the D gene, on 5 matching bases. The source material was peripheral blood, sampled on day 0 of AZD1222 vaccination. In nucleotides, the sequence is TGTGCTAGCAGCTGGGGCGGCCCCGGCACAGATACGCAGTATTTT. It specifies CASSWGGPGTDTQYF.